This passage covers 13 T cell receptor beta chains from one sample sequenced in a study of CD8 T cells in ankylosing spondylitis (dated by TCRdb to 2016 to 2017). Libraries were constructed by 5' RACE. The run used an Illumina HiSeq 2500. TCRdb reanalyzed the raw reads on its own, using fastp at Q25 for trimming and MiXCR for clone calling, and kept in-frame beta chains. Every CDR3 protein is listed once, alongside the most common genes and DNA of its rows. This sample lists fewer than 250,000 distinct CDR3 sequences; roughly 25% were detected once. The ten largest make up about 6.2% of the sample. What was sequenced was blood, either unsorted or a sorted T cell fraction (not recorded which). These receptors were taken from a male donor with ankylosing spondylitis or in good health (not recorded which).

V is TRBV11-2 and J is TRBJ1-2; D unresolved. Germline V gene data show CDR1 as SGHAT and CDR2 as FQNNGV. Trimming removed 5 bases at V and 3 bases at J, with 13 bases between. This CDR3 has 14 residues. The CDR3 loop is CASSPQGPYYGYTF. The CDR3 DNA reads TGTGCCAGCAGCCCCCAAGGTCCCTACTATGGCTACACCTTC.

The rearrangement uses TRBV29-1 and TRBJ1-1, with D perhaps TRBD1 (5 bases). Between the trimmed V and J ends, which lost 4 bases and 2 bases, there was a span of 11 bases. CDR3 length: 13 amino acids. Germline V CDR1 and CDR2: SQVTM, ANQGSEA. This CDR3 reads CSVARGVNTEAFF. CDR3 coding DNA: TGCAGCGTTGCAAGGGGAGTTAACACTGAAGCTTTCTTT.

This clonotype has a count of ten or more. This chain connects TRBV29-1 to TRBJ2-7, with D uncertain. Germline V CDR1 and CDR2: SQVTM, ANQGSEA. The CDR3 totals 12 residues. The V and J ends lost 7 bases and 5 bases respectively, with 15 bases between them. The CDR3 nucleotides are TGCAGCGGGGCAATAAAACCTAACGAGCAGTACTTC. This codes for CSGAIKPNEQYF.

Many counts were recorded for this clonotype. The V and J genes are TRBV4-1 and TRBJ2-7, with D unclear. The V gene lost 0 bases and the J gene lost 3 bases, with 9 bases spanning the gap. The CDR3 totals 14 residues. Germline V CDR1 and CDR2: MGHRA, YSYEKL. CDR3 protein: CASSQEIQNYEQYF. The CDR3 bases are TGCGCCAGCAGCCAAGAAATTCAGAACTACGAGCAGTACTTC.

The table lists this clonotype with a few counts. The CDR3 coding sequence is TGCAGTGCTAGAGTTCCTCCCACAGATACGCAGTATTTT. Translating it yields CSARVPPTDTQYF. V is TRBV20-1 and J is TRBJ2-3; D gene ambiguous. Trimming pared 1 base from V and 2 bases from J, leaving 7 bases between. The CDR3 runs 13 residues. Germline CDR1 reads DFQATT; CDR2 reads SNEGSKA (reference sequence).

This clonotype was detected only a few times. The CDR3 DNA reads as TGTGCCAGCAGAACTAGCAGGAGGGGAGCCGGGGAGCTGTTTTTT. Amino acid sequence: CASRTSRRGAGELFF. The chain carries TRBV6-1 and TRBJ2-2; D is perhaps TRBD2 (6 bases). CDR1 is MNHNS, CDR2 SASEGT, per germline. The CDR3 is made up of 15 amino acids. V shed 6 bases and J shed 6 bases, with 17 bases lying between them.

The V and J genes are TRBV6-1 and TRBJ2-7, with D perhaps TRBD1 (6 bases). Germline CDR1 MNHNS, CDR2 SASEGT. The CDR3 length is 14 residues. V lost 6 bases and J lost 4, with 16 bases in between. Written as DNA, the CDR3 is TGTGCCAGCAGGCCAACAGGGAACCGGTACGAGCAGTACTTC. This codes for CASRPTGNRYEQYF.

The rearrangement links TRBV20-1 to TRBJ2-1, with D perhaps matching TRBD2 (5 bases). The CDR3 consists of 12 residues. The V and J ends lost 4 bases and 5 bases respectively, with 9 bases between them. Germline V gene sequence: CDR1 DFQATT, CDR2 SNEGSKA (reference sequence). CDR3 protein: CSAKLGNNEQFF. CDR3 coding DNA: TGCAGTGCTAAACTAGGGAACAATGAGCAGTTCTTC.

The CDR3 loop reads CASSKQGSSNQPQHF. The CDR3 bases are TGTGCCAGCAGTAAACAGGGGAGTAGCAATCAGCCCCAGCATTTT. The rearrangement links TRBV27 to TRBJ1-5; 7 positions agree with TRBD1. Germline V gene data show CDR1 as MNHEY and CDR2 as SMNVEV (reference sequence). The CDR3 totals 15 residues. With 5 bases clipped from V and 0 bases from J, the junction kept 4 bases outside the gene matches.

This clonotype was found a few times. The CDR3 DNA follows: TGTGCCACCAGCAGAGTCGGTACGGGGACGATAACCCAGTACTTC. As protein: CATSRVGTGTITQYF. The rearrangement joins TRBV15 to TRBJ2-5; either TRBD1 or TRBD2 may fit D (5 bases each). Trimming removed 1 base from V and 8 bases from J, with 17 bases in between. Germline V lookup: CDR1 LNHNV, CDR2 YYDKDF (reference sequence). This CDR3 has 15 residues.

This clonotype was seen a few times. The chain is built from TRBV20-1 and TRBJ2-7; D is unresolved. With 3 bases removed from V and 3 bases from J, the gap between germline ends came to 12 bases. CDR1 and CDR2 (germline): DFQATT, SNEGSKA (reference sequence). This CDR3 is 13 amino acids long. The CDR3 sequence is CSARDAVFYEQYF. As DNA, the CDR3 is TGCAGTGCTAGGGACGCGGTTTTCTACGAGCAGTACTTC.

This clonotype was seen ten or more times. The V call is TRBV7-2, the J call TRBJ1-3; 7 positions match TRBD1. Germline V gene sequence: CDR1 SGHTA, CDR2 FQGNSA. The CDR3 covers 15 residues. V shed 1 base and J 4 bases; nucleotides not matched to a gene: 4. Written as DNA, the CDR3 is TGTGCCAGCAGCTTAGACAGGGGACCCGGAAACACCATATATTTT. Residues: CASSLDRGPGNTIYF.

Only a few counts were recorded for this clonotype. V and J are TRBV5-5 and TRBJ2-1, with a tentative D call TRBD2 (7 bases). There are 15 residues in the CDR3. V was pared by 7 bases and J by 4 bases, with 18 bases between. Germline assignment: CDR1 SGHKS and CDR2 YYEKEE (reference sequence). In DNA form, the CDR3 reads TGTGCCAGCGGAGGGGGAGGCGGGAGTTACAATGAGCAGTTCTTC. Encoded protein: CASGGGGGSYNEQFF.